The rows below give T cell receptor beta chains drawn from one sample of a study of blood T cell repertoires in COVID-19. The protocol was immunoSEQ multiplex PCR, while the TCRdb copy is restricted to in-frame clones and leaves out a portion. The sample lists about 310,000 clones, approximately 91% occurring once. Material for sequencing was PBMCs or T cells enriched from blood (not recorded which). These receptors were obtained from a woman aged 40 to 49 who had recovered from COVID-19. Both conserved end residues are part of each CDR3. D genes are given only for firm matches. A clone size is listed for some rows: how often the clone was seen (once, few, many), or a class if it is expanded.

v_call	d_call	clone_size	j_call	cdr3_nt	cdr3_aa
TRBV7-8	TRBD1	.	TRBJ1-6	TGTGCCAGCAGCTTAGGGACAGGCATGGGGTCACCCCTCCACTTT	CASSLGTGMGSPLHF
TRBV7-9	TRBD1	few	TRBJ1-5	TGTGCCAGCAGCTTTGTTAGACAGGGGAATCAGCCCCAGCATTTT	CASSFVRQGNQPQHF
TRBV24-1	.	.	TRBJ1-1	TGTGCCACCCGGGGGGGGACTAACACTGAAGCTTTCTTT	CATRGGTNTEAFF
TRBV25-1	TRBD1	.	TRBJ1-1	TGTGCCAGCAGCGCGTATACAGGGGGCTTACGGAACACTGAAGCTTTCTTT	CASSAYTGGLRNTEAFF
TRBV5-1	TRBD2	.	TRBJ2-7	TGCGCCAGCGGAGGGAGGGATCAATCGGGGGAGCAGTACTTC	CASGGRDQSGEQYF
TRBV7-2	TRBD1	.	TRBJ2-3	TGTGCCAGCAGCTTAGCCGGACAGGGGATTTCCACAGATACGCAGTATTTT	CASSLAGQGISTDTQYF
TRBV3-1/TRBV3-2	.	few	TRBJ1-1	TGTGCCAGCAGCCAAGAGCGGGGGGCCACTGAAGCTTTCTTT	CASSQERGATEAFF
TRBV7-9	.	.	TRBJ1-2	TGTGCCAGCTCTAGCAGGGGCGATGGCTACACCTTC	CASSSRGDGYTF
TRBV30	.	.	TRBJ1-5	TGTGCCTGGAGTGCCCCAGGGGAGAATCAGCCCCAGCATTTT	CAWSAPGENQPQHF
TRBV11-2	.	.	TRBJ2-7	TGTGCCAGCAGCCCACTCCGTGGGCAGGGGCGAACCTACGAGCAGTACTTC	CASSPLRGQGRTYEQYF
TRBV12-3/TRBV12-4	TRBD1	.	TRBJ2-5	TGTGCCAGCAACGCGGGACAGGGACAGACCCAGTACTTC	CASNAGQGQTQYF
TRBV28	TRBD2	.	TRBJ2-1	TGTGCCAGCAGTGGGGGACTAGCGGGAGGGCAAGGTCTCAATGAGCAGTTCTTC	CASSGGLAGGQGLNEQFF
TRBV4-2	.	.	TRBJ2-1	TGTGCCAGCAGCCAAGACCCTACCATAACCCACAATGAGCAGTTCTTC	CASSQDPTITHNEQFF
TRBV5-1	.	once	TRBJ1-4	TGCGCCAGCAGCTTCAGGGCCCTCAATGAAAAACTGTTTTTT	CASSFRALNEKLFF
TRBV5-1	.	few	TRBJ1-4	TGCGCCAGCAGCTCTGACAGGATAGCAACTAATGAAAAACTGTTTTTT	CASSSDRIATNEKLFF
TRBV2	TRBD1	few	TRBJ1-4	TGTGCCAGCAGTGAAGTCCAGGGGGGAAAACTGTTTTTT	CASSEVQGGKLFF
TRBV4-1	.	.	TRBJ1-5	TGCGCCAGCAGCCAACGGACAGGCAATCAGCCCCAGCATTTT	CASSQRTGNQPQHF
TRBV24-1	.	.	TRBJ2-1	TGTGCCACCGGCCCAGCGGAAAGCTCCTACAATGAGCAGTTCTTC	CATGPAESSYNEQFF
TRBV5-1	.	.	TRBJ1-2	TGCGCCAGCAGCCCGGACAGCCTAGAATATGGCTACACCTTC	CASSPDSLEYGYTF
TRBV12-3/TRBV12-4	TRBD1	.	TRBJ1-2	TGTGCCAGCAGTCAACAGGGGTATGGCTACACCTTC	CASSQQGYGYTF
TRBV19	TRBD1	.	TRBJ1-5	TGTGCCAGCGCCGACAGGGCCCTCAATCAGCCCCAGCATTTT	CASADRALNQPQHF
TRBV9	.	.	TRBJ2-2	TGTGCCAGCAGCGCCGGGGGAACCACCGGGGAGCTGTTTTTT	CASSAGGTTGELFF
TRBV4-1	TRBD1	.	TRBJ1-1	TGCGCCAGCAGCCAAACCCAGGGGGTGAACACTGAAGCTTTCTTT	CASSQTQGVNTEAFF
TRBV5-4	.	.	TRBJ2-3	TGTGCCAGCAGCTTGCCCCTAGACACAGATACGCAGTATTTT	CASSLPLDTDTQYF
TRBV2	TRBD1	.	TRBJ1-3	TGTGCCAGCAGCCTGACAGGGACCCTCTCTGGAAACACCATATATTTT	CASSLTGTLSGNTIYF
TRBV7-8	TRBD1	.	TRBJ1-2	TGTGCCAGCAGCCGCTCAGGGGGCTATGGCTACACCTTC	CASSRSGGYGYTF
TRBV3-1/TRBV3-2	TRBD2	.	TRBJ2-7	TGTGCCAGCAGCCAACCTGTAGCGGGAGGGCCCATCGAGCAGTACTTC	CASSQPVAGGPIEQYF
TRBV19	TRBD2	few	TRBJ2-7	TGTGCCAGTACCCCCGCGGGGGGTGTAGGCTACGAGCAGTACTTC	CASTPAGGVGYEQYF
TRBV30	.	.	TRBJ2-5	TGTGCCTGGAGTCAAGGGGCCCAAGAGACCCAGTACTTC	CAWSQGAQETQYF
TRBV9	TRBD1	.	TRBJ2-5	TGTGCCAGCAGCTTTAGACAGGGGGCTCAGGAGACCCAGTACTTC	CASSFRQGAQETQYF
TRBV6-5	.	.	TRBJ2-2	TGTGCCAGCACGTGGGAGAACGGGGAGCTGTTTTTT	CASTWENGELFF
TRBV28	.	.	TRBJ1-3	TGTGCCAGCACCCCAAGACAGTCTGGAAACACCATATATTTT	CASTPRQSGNTIYF
TRBV6-2/TRBV6-3	.	.	TRBJ1-1	TGTGCCAGCAGTTATTCGGGGTCATACACTGAAGCTTTCTTT	CASSYSGSYTEAFF
TRBV4-1	TRBD2	.	TRBJ2-3	TGCGCCAGCAGCCAAGTCCCGGGACTAGCGGGAGACCCAGATACGCAGTATTTT	CASSQVPGLAGDPDTQYF
TRBV18	.	.	TRBJ1-1	TGTGCCAGCTCACCTAGTAGCAGTCTTCCCATGAACACTGAAGCTTTCTTT	CASSPSSSLPMNTEAFF
TRBV6-5	.	.	TRBJ1-2	TGTGCCAGCCGATATCCAGGGGAAAGTGGCTACACCTTC	CASRYPGESGYTF
TRBV27	.	.	TRBJ1-5	TGTGCCAGCAGCTCCTCGAGGCGGGCCGGCAATCAGCCCCAGCATTTT	CASSSSRRAGNQPQHF
TRBV25-1	.	once	TRBJ2-1	TGTGCCAGCAGTGAATCAGGCCTGGCGGAGGGAGAGCAGTTCTTC	CASSESGLAEGEQFF
TRBV9	.	.	TRBJ2-3	TGTGCCAGCAGCGTGCTCGGGGGAACCACAGATACGCAGTATTTT	CASSVLGGTTDTQYF
TRBV9	.	.	TRBJ2-3	TGTGCCAGCAGCCCATCGCTAGCGATGCTCACAGATACGCAGTATTTT	CASSPSLAMLTDTQYF
TRBV5-1	.	.	TRBJ2-7	TGCGCCAGCAGCCCGGGTGGGGGGGCCAGCTCCTACGAGCAGTACTTC	CASSPGGGASSYEQYF
TRBV11-3	.	.	TRBJ2-3	TGTGCCAGCAGCTTAGACTCCGGACTTAATACGCAGTATTTT	CASSLDSGLNTQYF
TRBV5-1	.	.	TRBJ1-2	TGCGCCAGCAGCTTGGTACCACGAGAAGGGAGTGACTATGGCTACACCTTC	CASSLVPREGSDYGYTF
TRBV30	.	.	TRBJ1-1	TGTGCCTGGAGGGCGGGGATCCAAGCTTTCTTT	CAWRAGIQAFF
TRBV7-9	.	once	TRBJ1-1	TGTGCCAGCAGCTCAAACTTCCAGGCGAACACTGAAGCTTTCTTT	CASSSNFQANTEAFF
TRBV2	.	.	TRBJ1-5	TGTGCCAGTAAAGAGGGAAATCAGCCCCAGCATTTT	CASKEGNQPQHF